This TCR beta chain was recorded in a study of T cells expressing NK-cell markers. About the study: Investigators obtained TCR beta repertoires from sorted CD3+CD56+NKG2C+, CD3+CD56+NKG2C- and CD3+CD56-NKG2C+ T cells. Among the eight sequenced donors, seven tested HCMV-seropositive and one tested seronegative.

No DNA is given; TCRdb re-called the 5' RACE reads and lists each CDR3 protein once. The table lists some 190,000 distinct CDR3 sequences. Study findings and constraints: One observes that, in several donors, these clonotypes were also the leading ones within the CD3+CD56-NKG2C+ fraction. Top CD8+ clonotypes included the dominant CD3+CD56+NKG2C+ clonotypes in roughly 6 donors.

The CDR3 runs 14 residues. CDR1 is SGHDT, CDR2 YYEEEE, per germline. Comment on this clonotype: Its antigen is not identified.

The sample was blood T cells: a sorted CD56 or NKG2C T cell subset, CD4+ or CD8+ T cells, or bulk PBMC T cells (not recorded which). The TCR comes from a man between 18 and 69 years old in good health. The chain couples TRBV5-6 to TRBJ1-1; the TCRdb call, TRBD1, lacks DNA for checking. The chain's CDR3 is CASSAGTGFTEAFF.